Listed below are T cell receptor beta chains from one sample, sequenced in a study of OX40 agonist ivuxolimab in advanced cancers. Clones were read by immunoSEQ multiplex PCR, and TCRdb kept only the in-frame ones, dropping some. The repertoire holds tens of thousands of clones, over 80% seen once, with around 25% in the top ten. Sequenced material: CD4+ or CD8+ T cells sorted from blood, taken in a trial of the OX40 agonist ivuxolimab. The receptors here all came from an adult with an advanced solid tumor such as melanoma, head and neck, liver or kidney cancer. The conserved cysteine and the conserved F or W are not part of the CDR3 here. Clone size is not always given. Where it is, it says once, few, many or a class for expanded clones.

abundance: NA
j_gene: TRBJ2-1
v_gene: TRBV6-6
CDR3aa: ASSTRDRGREEQF

abundance: NA
j_gene: TRBJ1-5
v_gene: TRBV6-6
CDR3aa: ASSPLGSKNQPQH

abundance: NA
j_gene: TRBJ2-5
v_gene: TRBV5-5
CDR3aa: ASSLSETQY

abundance: NA
j_gene: TRBJ2-3
v_gene: TRBV30
CDR3aa: AWSVGWGGSDGIGSDTQY

abundance: NA
j_gene: TRBJ2-2
v_gene: TRBV6-5
CDR3aa: ASSYGVNTGELF

abundance: NA
j_gene: TRBJ1-1
v_gene: TRBV4-3
CDR3aa: ASSQGFGHNKKENTEAF

abundance: NA
j_gene: TRBJ2-1
v_gene: TRBV10-2
CDR3aa: ASFNPSGNTDEQF

abundance: once
j_gene: TRBJ2-1
v_gene: TRBV27
CDR3aa: ASSLSSGNVKNEQF

abundance: once
j_gene: TRBJ2-1
v_gene: TRBV19
CDR3aa: ASSIYGEQF

abundance: NA
j_gene: TRBJ2-1
v_gene: TRBV5-8
CDR3aa: ASSFGLAGYFNEQF

abundance: NA
j_gene: TRBJ2-4
v_gene: TRBV9
CDR3aa: ASSPTGGIAKNIQY

abundance: NA
j_gene: TRBJ2-7
v_gene: TRBV30
CDR3aa: AWGTSGYEQY

abundance: few
j_gene: TRBJ2-1
v_gene: TRBV5-4
CDR3aa: ASSLAGASYNEQF

abundance: NA
j_gene: TRBJ1-1
v_gene: TRBV2
CDR3aa: ASSQSGNTEAF

abundance: NA
j_gene: TRBJ2-3
v_gene: TRBV30
CDR3aa: AWGREVTTTDTQY

abundance: NA
j_gene: TRBJ2-1
v_gene: TRBV29-1
CDR3aa: SGGGLADYNEQF